Presented here are 27 T cell receptor beta chains from one specimen sequenced in a study of identical twins. MiXCR, run by TCRdb on the 5' RACE reads, gives a single entry per CDR3 protein. The repertoire holds 17,000 or so distinct CDR3 sequences, with roughly 69% as singletons. The specimen sequenced was memory (CD45RO+) T cells sorted from blood. The source is a woman under 30 in good health. This table probably holds off-target reads from a library built for another chain.

The V call is TRBV29-1, the J call TRBJ2-7, with D unclear. The CDR3 is 11 residues long. Per germline, CDR1 SQVTM and CDR2 ANQGSEA. V was trimmed by 2 bases and J by 2 bases, leaving 4 bases between them. CDR3 protein: CSVEWAYEQYF. Written as DNA, the CDR3 is TGCAGCGTTGAATGGGCCTACGAGCAGTACTTC.

The V and J genes are TRBV4-2 and TRBJ1-1; D is ambiguous. Between the trimmed V and J ends, which lost 4 bases and 5 bases, there was a span of 11 bases. Germline V CDR1 and CDR2: LGHNA, YNFKEQ. The CDR3 consists of 13 residues. The CDR3: CASSPSTRTEAFF. In DNA, the CDR3 is TGTGCCAGCAGCCCGTCTACCCGGACTGAAGCTTTCTTT.

V gene TRBV27 combines with J gene TRBJ2-3; 12 nucleotides agree with TRBD1. J was trimmed by 1 base and V by 8 bases; bases with no gene match: 4. The germline V gene encodes CDR1 MNHEY and CDR2 SMNVEV (reference sequence). The CDR3 is 15 residues long. The chain's CDR3 is CASGRDRGRTDTQYF. The CDR3 nucleotides read TGTGCCAGCGGTAGGGACAGGGGGCGCACAGATACGCAGTATTTT.

The chain joins TRBV7-2 to TRBJ2-7; 10 bases match TRBD2. Trimming at V came to 6 bases and at J to 6 bases, leaving 14 bases not matched to a gene. The CDR3 runs 16 residues. The germline gives CDR1 SGHTA, CDR2 FQGNSA. The CDR3 is CASRSLAGEGWGEQYF. The CDR3 bases are TGTGCCAGCAGGTCTCTAGCGGGAGAAGGGTGGGGCGAGCAGTACTTC.

This chain links TRBV29-1 with TRBJ1-5, with 7 bases lining up with TRBD1. Trimming cost V 8 bases and J 7 bases; bases outside gene matches: 8. Germline CDR1 SQVTM, CDR2 ANQGSEA. This CDR3 is built from 12 residues. The CDR3 reads CSFRQGDQPQHF. The CDR3 DNA is TGCAGCTTTAGACAGGGCGACCAGCCCCAGCATTTT.

The chain joins TRBV7-2 to TRBJ2-1, with 8 bases aligning to TRBD2. Germline lookup yields CDR1 SGHTA and CDR2 FQGNSA. The CDR3 contains 13 residues. J was trimmed by 10 bases and V by 5 bases; bases with no gene match: 7. The CDR3 loop is CASSQTSVGEQFF. The CDR3 DNA reads TGTGCCAGCAGCCAGACTAGCGTAGGCGAGCAGTTCTTC.

The chain employs TRBV7-9 and TRBJ2-1, with D perhaps matching TRBD2 (6 bases). Germline V lookup: CDR1 SEHNR, CDR2 FQNEAQ (reference sequence). V was pared by 2 bases and J by 7 bases, with 15 bases between. There are 15 residues in the CDR3. DNA for the CDR3: TGTGCCAGCAGCTTAATCGTTGGTCGGGGGAATGAGCAGTTCTTC. As protein: CASSLIVGRGNEQFF.

This clonotype is labeled as medium-sized. The gene calls are TRBV7-2 and TRBJ2-2, with TRBD2 matching 7 bases. V shed 3 bases, J shed 5 bases, and the junction held 3 bases outside the gene matches. This CDR3 is built from 14 residues. Per germline, CDR1 SGHTA and CDR2 FQGNSA. The CDR3 sequence: CASSLGLITGELFF. The CDR3 nucleotides read TGTGCCAGCAGCTTGGGACTAATAACCGGGGAGCTGTTTTTT.

V is TRBV2 and J is TRBJ2-6, with 9 bases identical to TRBD1. This CDR3 has 18 amino acids. V shed 6 bases, J shed 0 bases, and the junction held 9 bases outside the gene matches. In germline, CDR1 is SNHLY, CDR2 FYNNEI. CDR3 region: CASRTGTGQFSGANVLTF. CDR3 nucleotide sequence: TGTGCCAGCAGAACCGGGACAGGGCAATTCTCTGGGGCCAACGTCCTGACTTTC.

This rearrangement joins TRBV12-3 or TRBV12-4 to TRBJ2-1, with D maybe TRBD1 (5 bases). The V gene lost 7 bases and the J gene lost 3 bases, with 16 bases spanning the gap. The length of the CDR3 is 15 residues. The chain's CDR3 is CASIRGRANYNEQFF. In nucleotides, the CDR3 is TGTGCCAGCATAAGGGGTCGAGCGAACTACAATGAGCAGTTCTTC.

This chain connects TRBV4-3 to TRBJ2-5; D is possibly TRBD1 (5 bases). Germline CDR1 and CDR2: LGHNA and YSLEER. The V end lost 0 bases, the J end lost 6 bases, and 14 bases lay between the germline ends. There are 15 residues in the CDR3. CDR3 sequence (DNA): TGCGCCAGCAGCCAAGAAAGGGGCCCAGGGAAGACCCAGTACTTC. Amino acid sequence: CASSQERGPGKTQYF.

J is TRBJ2-5 and V is TRBV29-1; 7 bases map to TRBD2. Trimming cost V 3 bases and J 2 bases; bases outside gene matches: 0. Germline-derived CDR1 and CDR2 are SQVTM and ANQGSEA. The CDR3 runs 12 residues. CDR3 residues: CSVEGLQETQYF. The CDR3 coding sequence is TGCAGCGTTGAGGGACTACAAGAGACCCAGTACTTC.

This sequence joins TRBV15 and TRBJ2-1, with TRBD2 matching 9 bases. V dropped 0 bases and J dropped 2; count of bases not matched to a gene: 5. Germline V gene data show CDR1 as LNHNV and CDR2 as YYDKDF (reference sequence). This CDR3 is built from 17 residues. CDR3 nucleotides: TGTGCCACCAGCAGAGATGGGGGGACTAGCACCTACAATGAGCAGTTCTTC. Its protein is CATSRDGGTSTYNEQFF. The whole variable domain, filled in from reference TRBV15 and TRBJ2-1, reads DAMVIQNPRYQVTQFGKPVTLSCSQTLNHNVMYWYQQKSSQAPKLLFHYYDKDFNNEADTPDNFQSRRPNTSFCFLDIRSPGLGDTAMYLCATSRDGGTSTYNEQFFGPGTRLTVL.

This clonotype has just a few counts. V and J are TRBV4-1 and TRBJ2-1; 13 bases agree with TRBD2. Germline-derived CDR1 and CDR2 are MGHRA and YSYEKL. The CDR3 sequence is 17 residues long. With V trimmed by 1 base and J by 6 bases, 6 bases remained unmatched. DNA of the CDR3: TGCGCCAGCAGCCAAGGGGCACTAGCGGGGGGGGGCAATGAGCAGTTCTTC. Translated, it gives CASSQGALAGGGNEQFF.

The rearrangement joins TRBV2 to TRBJ1-5, with D maybe TRBD1 (5 bases). This CDR3 is built from 13 residues. CDR1 and CDR2 from the germline V gene are SNHLY and FYNNEI. V was cut by 6 bases and J by 3 bases, with 9 bases left in between. CDR3 amino acids: CASRTEINQPQHF. In DNA form, the CDR3 reads TGTGCCAGCAGGACAGAGATCAATCAGCCCCAGCATTTT.

As DNA, the CDR3 is TGTGCCAGCGGAGGGTCTTTTCAATACGAGCAGTACTTC. Residues: CASGGSFQYEQYF. This chain uses TRBV2 with TRBJ2-7; perhaps TRBD2 as D (6 bases). Between the trimmed V and J ends, which lost 8 bases and 4 bases, there was a span of 15 bases. CDR3 length: 13 residues. The germline V gene encodes CDR1 SNHLY and CDR2 FYNNEI.

V gene TRBV6-1 combines with J gene TRBJ2-5, with TRBD2 matching 11 bases. V lost 6 bases, J lost 5 bases, and 2 bases stayed unmatched. The CDR3 covers 13 residues. CDR1 is MNHNS, CDR2 SASEGT, per germline. Here the CDR3 DNA reads TGTGCCAGCAGACTAGCGGGAGTTGAGACCCAGTACTTC. Translation gives CASRLAGVETQYF.

In this sample, this clonotype turned up a few times. V is TRBV7-2 and J is TRBJ2-4; 8 bases are a match to TRBD2. V lost 5 bases, J lost 6 bases, and 3 bases stayed unmatched. The CDR3 has 13 amino acids. CDR1 SGHTA and CDR2 FQGNSA come from the germline V gene. The chain's CDR3 is CASSLSGINIQYF. The CDR3 region has the DNA TGTGCCAGCAGCCTTAGCGGGATAAACATTCAGTACTTC.

V gene TRBV4-2 combines with J gene TRBJ2-3; D not certain. The length of the CDR3 is 12 residues. Germline V gene lookup returns CDR1 LGHNA and CDR2 YNFKEQ. Trimming took 4 bases from V and 5 from J, leaving 7 bases between them. CDR3 DNA: TGTGCCAGCAGCCCGTACGGAGATACGCAGTATTTT. Translating gives CASSPYGDTQYF.

The V and J genes are TRBV5-1 and TRBJ2-4; 7 nucleotides line up with TRBD1. The germline CDR1 and CDR2 sequences are SGHRS and YFSETQ. The CDR3 runs 15 residues. The V segment lost 0 bases and the J segment 5 bases; nucleotides outside the gene matches: 5. DNA of the CDR3: TGCGCCAGCAGCTTGGCCGTAGGACAGGAAAACATTCAGTACTTC. Amino acids: CASSLAVGQENIQYF.

This clonotype was observed a few times. The J gene is TRBJ2-1, the V gene TRBV4-3; 7 bases align to TRBD2. With V trimmed by 0 bases and J by 9 bases, 14 bases remained unmatched. CDR1 is LGHNA and CDR2 is YSLEER in the germline V gene. This CDR3 is 17 amino acids long. Written as DNA, the CDR3 is TGCGCCAGCAGCCAAGATCTTTTTGCGGGGGACTACGGTGAGCAGTTCTTC. The encoded protein is CASSQDLFAGDYGEQFF.

The chain links TRBV20-1 to TRBJ2-1; TRBD1 might be the D (5 bases). The germline CDR1 and CDR2 sequences are DFQATT and SNEGSKA (reference sequence). Trimming removed 5 bases from V and 7 bases from J, with 12 bases in between. The CDR3 contains 12 residues. CDR3 residues: CSASGPGNEQFF. For the CDR3, the DNA is TGCAGTGCTTCGGGCCCAGGGAATGAGCAGTTCTTC.

This clonotype turned up a few times. This chain joins TRBV12-3 or TRBV12-4 and TRBJ2-3; D is perhaps TRBD1 (6 bases). The CDR3 consists of 16 residues. Between the trimmed V and J ends, which lost 8 bases and 4 bases, there was a span of 22 bases. The CDR3, as DNA: TGTGCCAGCCCTCCTGCTGGGGGCCCAGGGGCAGATACGCAGTATTTT. Translating gives CASPPAGGPGADTQYF.

V and J are TRBV4-3 and TRBJ2-1, with D possibly matching TRBD2 (6 bases). This CDR3 has 13 amino acids. CDR1 LGHNA and CDR2 YSLEER come from the germline V gene. V was pared by 1 base and J by 8 bases, with 9 bases between. This CDR3 is CASSQGRGDEQFF. The DNA of the CDR3 is TGCGCCAGCAGCCAAGGGAGGGGCGATGAGCAGTTCTTC.

The chain combines TRBV7-9 with TRBJ2-3, with D maybe TRBD1 (6 bases). The CDR3 spans 17 residues. The germline V gene has CDR1 SEHNR and CDR2 FQNEAQ (reference sequence). The V gene lost 4 bases and the J gene lost 3 bases, with 20 bases spanning the gap. The CDR3 sequence is CASSSPGTSEVTDTQYF. CDR3 nucleotides: TGTGCCAGCAGCTCTCCCGGGACATCAGAGGTAACAGATACGCAGTATTTT.

This chain uses TRBV7-2 with TRBJ2-1; 13 bases are shared with TRBD2. Germline CDR1 reads SGHTA; CDR2 reads FQGNSA. V lost 6 bases to trimming and J lost 9 bases; unmatched junction nucleotides: 8. There are 15 residues in the CDR3. CDR3 coding DNA: TGTGCCAGCAGTCCGGGACTAGCGGGAAGAAGTGAGCAGTTCTTC. This gives the protein CASSPGLAGRSEQFF.

The count of this clonotype is one. The J gene is TRBJ1-1, the V gene TRBV18, with a weak D call TRBD1 (6 bases). Per the germline V gene, CDR1 is KGHSH and CDR2 is LQKENI. CDR3 length: 15 amino acids. V gave up 0 bases and J gave up 5 bases, with 13 bases separating them. DNA of the CDR3: TGTGCCAGCTCACCACCGAACAGGGATGGGACTGAAGCTTTCTTT. It yields the protein CASSPPNRDGTEAFF.